The 31 T cell receptor beta chains below come from one sample, sequenced in a study of shared clonotypes between healthy human individuals. Some clones are missing from TCRdb's copy, which holds only in-frame ones; the method was immunoSEQ multiplex PCR. The sample shows about 470,000 clones, about 85% of them seen only once. Source material: PBMCs. All receptors derive from a woman in her forties in good health. Some clones in this sample may be carry-over from other donors' samples.

This chain joins TRBV19 and TRBJ1-4, with 9 nucleotides matching TRBD1. V was pared by 3 bases and J by 10 bases, with 12 bases of the junction left unmatched. The CDR3 totals 16 residues. Germline CDR1 and CDR2: LNHDA and SQIVND (reference sequence). This chain's CDR3 is CASSIWIGQGRGKLFF. CDR3 bases: TGTGCCAGTAGTATTTGGATCGGACAGGGGAGAGGAAAACTGTTTTTT.

The chain employs TRBV6-5 and TRBJ1-4, with no clear D. CDR3 size: 11 residues. Trimming shortened V by 3 bases and J by 8 bases, and 4 bases separated the two germline ends. Germline V lookup: CDR1 MNHEY, CDR2 SVGAGI. The CDR3 region has the DNA TGTGCCAGCAGTTATCTGGAAAAACTGTTTTTT. Translating gives CASSYLEKLFF.

The chain uses TRBV7-9 and TRBJ2-5, with TRBD2 matching 7 bases. The CDR3 sequence is 14 residues long. The V gene end was trimmed by 1 base and the J gene end by 2 bases; junction bases not matched to a gene: 1. Germline V lookup: CDR1 SEHNR, CDR2 FQNEAQ (reference sequence). CDR3 DNA sequence: TGTGCCAGCAGCTTAGGGGACTATCAAGAGACCCAGTACTTC. This gives the protein CASSLGDYQETQYF.

This clone was picked up a small number of times. The rearrangement links TRBV19 to TRBJ2-5; 10 bases are shared with TRBD2. The junction had 4 bases not matched to a gene; V was cut back by 6 bases and J by 3 bases. The length of the CDR3 is 14 residues. Looked up from germline, CDR1 is LNHDA and CDR2 is SQIVND (reference sequence). The CDR3 region has the DNA TGTGCCAGTAGGAGACTAGCGGGCAAAGAGACCCAGTACTTC. Translating gives CASRRLAGKETQYF. Full variable domain (rest looked up from reference TRBV19 and TRBJ2-5): DGGITQSPKYLFRKEGQNVTLSCEQNLNHDAMYWYRQDPGQGLRLIYYSQIVNDFQKGDIAEGYSVSREKKESFPLTVTSAQKNPTAFYLCASRRLAGKETQYFGPGTRLLVL.

This chain joins TRBV18 and TRBJ1-1; no definite D call. The CDR3 contains 14 residues. The germline V gene has CDR1 KGHSH and CDR2 LQKENI. The ends were cut back, 4 bases at V and 2 bases at J, with 11 bases in the middle. The CDR3 sequence is CASSREQYNTEAFF. The CDR3, as DNA: TGTGCCAGCTCACGAGAGCAGTACAACACTGAAGCTTTCTTT. The entire variable domain, with the rest obtained from reference TRBV18 and TRBJ1-1, is as follows: NAGVMQNPRHLVRRRGQEARLRCSPMKGHSHVYWYRQLPEEGLKFMVYLQKENIIDESGMPKERFSAEFPKEGPSILRIQQVVRGDSAAYFCASSREQYNTEAFFGQGTRLTVV.

V is TRBV4-3 and J is TRBJ1-1; tentative D call: TRBD1 (6 bases). Germline V CDR1 and CDR2: LGHNA, YSLEER. This CDR3 has 15 residues. V shed 0 bases and J shed 8 bases, with 16 bases lying between them. CDR3 DNA sequence: TGCGCCAGCAGCCAAGACCAGGGAGGGGGGAGAGAAGCTTTCTTT. Encoded protein: CASSQDQGGGREAFF.

The rearrangement uses TRBV30 and TRBJ1-4, with D hard to call. The CDR3 covers 10 residues. Germline lookup yields CDR1 GTSNPN and CDR2 SVGIG (reference sequence). The V end lost 8 bases, the J end lost 8 bases, and 9 bases lay between the germline ends. The CDR3 nucleotides are TGTGCCGGCTCCAGGGAAAAACTGTTTTTT. It is translated as CAGSREKLFF.

The genes are TRBV7-9 and TRBJ2-2; 9 bases fit TRBD1. This CDR3 has 15 residues. The V gene's germline CDR1 is SEHNR and CDR2 FQNEAQ (reference sequence). J was trimmed by 7 bases and V by 5 bases; bases with no gene match: 8. The CDR3 protein is CASSLQQGAHGELFF. The CDR3 DNA sequence: TGTGCCAGCAGCCTACAACAGGGGGCTCACGGGGAGCTGTTTTTT.

This rearrangement joins TRBV18 to TRBJ1-2; 7 positions agree with TRBD1. The germline CDR1 and CDR2 sequences are KGHSH and LQKENI. The CDR3 runs 16 residues. V gave up 5 bases and J gave up 6 bases; unmatched junction bases: 15. CDR3 protein: CASSSNTKDREDGYTF. CDR3 nucleotides: TGTGCCAGCTCATCCAACACAAAAGACAGGGAGGATGGCTACACCTTC.

The rearrangement uses TRBV9 and TRBJ1-1, with 10 bases aligning to TRBD1. The CDR3 contains 14 residues. Germline CDR1 and CDR2: SGDLS and YYNGEE. The V gene end was trimmed by 2 bases and the J gene end by 7 bases; junction bases not matched to a gene: 5. CDR3 sequence (DNA): TGTGCCAGCAGCGTGGGGGGACAGGGGATTGAAGCTTTCTTT. It is translated as CASSVGGQGIEAFF.

The chain employs TRBV7-9 and TRBJ1-1, with 7 bases lining up with TRBD1. The germline V gene has CDR1 SEHNR and CDR2 FQNEAQ (reference sequence). Trimming removed 3 bases from V and 6 bases from J; junction bases left unmatched: 4. The CDR3 has 13 amino acids. The CDR3 nucleotides read TGTGCCAGCAGCTTCGACAGGGTCGCTGAAGCTTTCTTT. Translating it yields CASSFDRVAEAFF.

This clone is a singleton in its sample. This rearrangement joins TRBV7-2 to TRBJ2-7; TRBD2 agrees at 11 bases. CDR1 is SGHTA, CDR2 FQGNSA, per germline. V gave up 2 bases and J gave up 5 bases; unmatched junction bases: 8. The CDR3 consists of 16 residues. The CDR3 protein is CASSLRQTSGKDEQYF. The CDR3 DNA is TGTGCCAGCAGCTTAAGGCAGACTAGCGGGAAGGACGAGCAGTACTTC.

About this clone itself: This specimen includes other DNA sequences encoding the same CDR3. This chain links TRBV5-4 with TRBJ2-7; D gene unclear. The V end lost 0 bases, the J end lost 4 bases, and 8 bases lay between the germline ends. The germline V gene has CDR1 SGHNT and CDR2 YYREEE (reference sequence). The length of the CDR3 is 13 residues. The CDR3 DNA follows: TGTGCCAGCAGCTTGGACGGCCCTTACGAGCAGTACTTC. This sequence encodes CASSLDGPYEQYF.

The chain uses TRBV7-8 and TRBJ1-5; D unresolved. Germline lookup yields CDR1 SGHVS and CDR2 FQNEAQ. Trimming stripped 2 bases from V and 0 bases from J, with 8 bases between. The CDR3 sequence is 15 residues long. The CDR3 loop is CASSLWQNSNQPQHF. The CDR3 DNA is TGTGCCAGCAGCTTATGGCAGAATAGCAATCAGCCCCAGCATTTT.

The chain recombines TRBV30 with TRBJ1-1; D unclear. There are 13 residues in the CDR3. CDR1 and CDR2 from the germline V gene are GTSNPN and SVGIG (reference sequence). The V end lost 3 bases, the J end lost 1 base, and 9 bases lay between the germline ends. CDR3 protein: CAWRSRPNTEAFF. For the CDR3, the DNA is TGTGCCTGGAGGAGTCGGCCGAACACTGAAGCTTTCTTT.

The J gene is TRBJ2-1, the V gene TRBV4-1; 7 nucleotides agree with TRBD2. The CDR3 length is 15 residues. Per the germline V gene, CDR1 is MGHRA and CDR2 is YSYEKL. V was pared by 1 base and J by 2 bases, with 2 bases of the junction left unmatched. CDR3 nucleotides: TGCGCCAGCAGCCAAGTCGGGGGGACCTACAATGAGCAGTTCTTC. It encodes CASSQVGGTYNEQFF.

About this clone itself: This likely stems from a read error, as it lies one base from a far larger clone. This CDR3 is also generated by other DNA sequences in the sample. The chain has TRBV30 and TRBJ1-1; TRBD1 is a possible D gene (5 bases). The CDR3 is 13 residues long. The germline V and J ends were trimmed by 5 bases and 0 bases, with 10 bases remaining between them. Looked up from germline, CDR1 is GTSNPN and CDR2 is SVGIG (reference sequence). The DNA of the CDR3 is TGTGCCTGGGAGGGGAACATGAACACTGAAGCTTTCTTT. This codes for CAWEGNMNTEAFF.

The CDR3 protein is CASTWRGSTDTQYF. CDR3 DNA: TGTGCCAGCACTTGGCGGGGGAGCACAGATACGCAGTATTTT. The chain joins TRBV2 to TRBJ2-3; 7 nucleotides agree with TRBD2. V was pared by 7 bases and J by 0 bases, with 4 bases of the junction left unmatched. Germline V gives CDR1 SNHLY, CDR2 FYNNEI. CDR3 size: 14 residues. Full variable domain (outside the CDR3, taken from reference TRBV2 and TRBJ2-3): EPEVTQTPSHQVTQMGQEVILRCVPISNHLYFYWYRQILGQKVEFLVSFYNNEISEKSEIFDDQFSVERPDGSNFTLKIRSTKLEDSAMYFCASTWRGSTDTQYFGPGTRLTVL.

About this clone itself: One end of the junction varies from germline; a read error may be responsible. This chain connects TRBV29-1 to TRBJ2-3, with 10 bases fitting TRBD2. The CDR3 is made up of 12 amino acids. CDR1 is SQVTM and CDR2 is ANQGSEA in the germline V gene. CDR3 protein: CTVRLAGDTQYF. Written as DNA, the CDR3 is TGCACCGTTAGACTAGCGGGAGATACGCAGTATTTT.

The V gene is TRBV19, the J gene TRBJ1-2; no definite D call. Germline CDR1 and CDR2: LNHDA and SQIVND (reference sequence). The CDR3 is 12 residues long. Trimming shortened V by 7 bases and J by 4 bases, and 10 bases separated the two germline ends. The CDR3 reads CASTKGAYGYTF. As DNA, the CDR3 is TGTGCCAGTACTAAGGGCGCCTATGGCTACACCTTC. Complete variable domain (other parts from reference TRBV19 and TRBJ1-2): DGGITQSPKYLFRKEGQNVTLSCEQNLNHDAMYWYRQDPGQGLRLIYYSQIVNDFQKGDIAEGYSVSREKKESFPLTVTSAQKNPTAFYLCASTKGAYGYTFGSGTRLTVV.

On this clone: A much more abundant neighbour one base away suggests this may be a read error. The CDR3 does not end in the conserved phenylalanine or tryptophan, so this is likely a read error. The chain recombines TRBV7-3 with TRBJ2-2, with D hard to call. V was cut by 3 bases and J by 3 bases, with 5 bases left in between. Looked up from germline, CDR1 is SGHTA and CDR2 is FQGTGA. The CDR3 is 13 residues long. Written as DNA, the CDR3 is TGTGCCAGCAGCTTTACCCACACCGGGGAGCTGTTTTAT. This encodes CASSFTHTGELFY.

The chain employs TRBV2 and TRBJ2-5, with D possibly matching TRBD1 (6 bases). Germline CDR1 is SNHLY and CDR2 is FYNNEI. The ends were cut back, 4 bases at V and 5 bases at J, with 14 bases in the middle. This CDR3 comprises 14 residues. The CDR3 nucleotides read TGTGCCAGCAGTGCTACAGGGAATCGGGAGACCCAGTACTTC. The encoded protein is CASSATGNRETQYF.

This clone was detected once. The V and J genes are TRBV2 and TRBJ1-4; the D gene is possibly TRBD1 (5 bases). The CDR3 is made up of 14 amino acids. The germline V gene has CDR1 SNHLY and CDR2 FYNNEI. V lost 1 base and J lost 4, with 7 bases in between. The CDR3: CASSEGGVNEKLFF. CDR3 sequence (DNA): TGTGCCAGCAGTGAAGGAGGGGTTAATGAAAAACTGTTTTTT.

This rearrangement joins TRBV6-4 to TRBJ2-1; tentatively, D is TRBD2 (7 bases). The CDR3 is 14 residues long. The germline V gene encodes CDR1 MRHNA and CDR2 SNTAGT. Trimming shortened V by 2 bases and J by 7 bases, and 12 bases separated the two germline ends. CDR3: CASSDEGGGNEQFF. CDR3 DNA sequence: TGTGCCAGCAGTGACGAGGGGGGGGGAAATGAGCAGTTCTTC.

This clone was picked up one time. The CDR3 DNA is TGTGCCAGCAGCTCCGGGACAGACCTTCAGTACTTC. Amino acids: CASSSGTDLQYF. The chain employs TRBV5-6 and TRBJ2-4; TRBD1 aligns across 7 bases. The germline V gene encodes CDR1 SGHDT and CDR2 YYEEEE. J lost 11 bases, V lost 3 bases, and 5 bases had no gene match. The CDR3 sequence is 12 residues long.

This clone was observed once. The J gene is TRBJ2-7, the V gene TRBV28; 9 bases map to TRBD2. The germline V gene encodes CDR1 MDHEN and CDR2 SYDVKM. This CDR3 is built from 15 residues. With 3 bases clipped from V and 2 bases from J, the junction kept 5 bases outside the gene matches. DNA for the CDR3: TGTGCCAGCAGTTTTGCCAGCGGGGGGACCTACGAGCAGTACTTC. Translated, it gives CASSFASGGTYEQYF. Combining the CDR3 with reference TRBV28 and TRBJ2-7 gives the whole variable domain DVKVTQSSRYLVKRTGEKVFLECVQDMDHENMFWYRQDPGLGLRLIYFSYDVKMKEKGDIPEGYSVSREKKERFSLILESASTNQTSMYLCASSFASGGTYEQYFGPGTRLTVT.

CDR3 sequence: CASSQEGPGQSGNTIYF. The CDR3 DNA is TGCGCCAGCAGCCAAGAAGGGCCGGGACAGTCTGGAAACACCATATATTTT. This chain links TRBV4-1 with TRBJ1-3; 7 positions agree with TRBD1. This CDR3 is built from 17 residues. Germline assignment: CDR1 MGHRA and CDR2 YSYEKL. With V trimmed by 0 bases and J by 1 base, 6 bases remained unmatched.

The chain combines TRBV9 with TRBJ2-7, with TRBD2 matching 7 bases. Germline CDR1 SGDLS, CDR2 YYNGEE. The CDR3 length is 15 residues. Trimming cost V 1 base and J 0 bases; bases outside gene matches: 4. The CDR3 DNA reads TGTGCCAGCAGCGTAAATCCTAGCGGCTCCTACGAGCAGTACTTC. It codes for CASSVNPSGSYEQYF.

The chain recombines TRBV11-2 with TRBJ2-4; TRBD2 matches 8 bases. The CDR3 spans 15 residues. Trimming at V came to 4 bases and at J to 4 bases, leaving 6 bases not matched to a gene. CDR1 SGHAT and CDR2 FQNNGV come from the germline V gene. The CDR3 DNA reads TGTGCCAGCAGCTCCTTAGCGGGACTTAAAAACATTCAGTACTTC. Amino acids: CASSSLAGLKNIQYF.

CDR3 bases: TGTGCCAGCAGTTTAGAACTAGCGGGGAGCACAGATACGCAGTATTTT. The encoded protein is CASSLELAGSTDTQYF. The chain uses TRBV27 and TRBJ2-3, with 10 bases lining up with TRBD2. There are 16 residues in the CDR3. V gave up 2 bases and J gave up 0 bases; unmatched junction bases: 2. The germline V gene encodes CDR1 MNHEY and CDR2 SMNVEV (reference sequence).

This chain joins TRBV7-3 and TRBJ2-1, with TRBD1 as a possible D gene (6 bases). Germline CDR1 is SGHTA and CDR2 is FQGTGA. Trimming took off 5 bases at V and 13 bases at J, with 18 bases between the two ends. This CDR3 has 13 amino acids. CDR3 region: CASSPLGQGTQFF. DNA of the CDR3: TGTGCCAGCAGCCCCCTCGGGCAGGGGACCCAGTTCTTC.